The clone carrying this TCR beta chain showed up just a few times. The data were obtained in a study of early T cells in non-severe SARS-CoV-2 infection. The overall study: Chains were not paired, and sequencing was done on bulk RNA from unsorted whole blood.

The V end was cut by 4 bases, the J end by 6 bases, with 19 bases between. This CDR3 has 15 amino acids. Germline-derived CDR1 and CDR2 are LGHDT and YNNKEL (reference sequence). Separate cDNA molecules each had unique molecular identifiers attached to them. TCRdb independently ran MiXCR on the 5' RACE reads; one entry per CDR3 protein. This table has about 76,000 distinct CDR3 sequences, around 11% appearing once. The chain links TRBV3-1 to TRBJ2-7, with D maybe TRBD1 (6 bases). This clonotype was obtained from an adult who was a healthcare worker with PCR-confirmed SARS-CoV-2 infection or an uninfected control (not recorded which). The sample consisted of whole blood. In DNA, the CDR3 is TGTGCCAGCAGCCCCGCTTCTCTGACAGGTTTCGAGCAGTACTTC. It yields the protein CASSPASLTGFEQYF.